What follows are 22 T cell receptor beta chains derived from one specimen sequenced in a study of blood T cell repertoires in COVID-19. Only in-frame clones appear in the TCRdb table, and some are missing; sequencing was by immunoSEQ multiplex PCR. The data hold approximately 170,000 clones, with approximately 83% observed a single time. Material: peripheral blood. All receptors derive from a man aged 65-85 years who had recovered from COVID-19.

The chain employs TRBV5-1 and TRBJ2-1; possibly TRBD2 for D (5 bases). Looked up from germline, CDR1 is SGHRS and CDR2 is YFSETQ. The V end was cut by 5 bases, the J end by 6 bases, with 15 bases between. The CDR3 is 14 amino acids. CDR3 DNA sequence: TGCGCCAGCAGGGTTACGGAGGTCCCCAATGAGCAGTTCTTC. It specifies CASRVTEVPNEQFF.

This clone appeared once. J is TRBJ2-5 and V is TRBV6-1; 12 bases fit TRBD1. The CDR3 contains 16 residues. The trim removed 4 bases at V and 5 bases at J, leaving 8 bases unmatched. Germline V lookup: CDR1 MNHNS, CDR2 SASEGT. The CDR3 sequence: CASSVGTGGHFETQYF. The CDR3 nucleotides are TGTGCCAGCAGTGTAGGGACAGGGGGCCACTTCGAGACCCAGTACTTC.

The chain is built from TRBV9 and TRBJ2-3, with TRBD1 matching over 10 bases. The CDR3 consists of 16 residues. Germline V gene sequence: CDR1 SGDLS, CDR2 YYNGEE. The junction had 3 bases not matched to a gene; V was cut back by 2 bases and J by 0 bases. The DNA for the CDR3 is TGTGCCAGCAGCGTGAGACAGGGGGCGAGCACAGATACGCAGTATTTT. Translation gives CASSVRQGASTDTQYF.

The chain's CDR3 is CASRGDYGYTF. CDR3 in DNA: TGTGCCAGCCGGGGGGACTATGGCTACACCTTC. The chain combines TRBV6-5 with TRBJ1-2, with D tentatively TRBD1 (5 bases). CDR3 length: 11 amino acids. Trimming left V 8 bases short and J 3 bases short, with 7 bases between. Germline V lookup: CDR1 MNHEY, CDR2 SVGAGI.

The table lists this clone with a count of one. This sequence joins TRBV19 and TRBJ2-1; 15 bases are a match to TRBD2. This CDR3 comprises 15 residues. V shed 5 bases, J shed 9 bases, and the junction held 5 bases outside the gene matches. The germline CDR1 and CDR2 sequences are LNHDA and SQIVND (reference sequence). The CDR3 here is CASSSGLAGGSEQFF. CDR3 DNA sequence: TGTGCCAGTAGTTCCGGACTAGCGGGAGGGAGTGAGCAGTTCTTC.

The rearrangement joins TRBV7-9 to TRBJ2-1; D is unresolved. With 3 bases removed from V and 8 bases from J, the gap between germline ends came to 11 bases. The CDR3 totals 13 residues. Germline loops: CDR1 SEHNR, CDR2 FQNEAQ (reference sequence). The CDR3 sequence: CASSFSPTHEQFF. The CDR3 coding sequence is TGTGCCAGCAGCTTTAGCCCAACTCATGAGCAGTTCTTC. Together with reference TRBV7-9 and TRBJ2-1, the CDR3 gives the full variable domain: DTGVSQNPRHKITKRGQNVTFRCDPISEHNRLYWYRQTLGQGPEFLTYFQNEAQLEKSRLLSDRFSAERPKGSFSTLEIQRTEQGDSAMYLCASSFSPTHEQFFGPGTRLTVL.

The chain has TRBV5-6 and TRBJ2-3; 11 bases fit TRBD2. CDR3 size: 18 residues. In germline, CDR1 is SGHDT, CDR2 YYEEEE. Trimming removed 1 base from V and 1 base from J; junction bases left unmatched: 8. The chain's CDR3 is CASSLWPLAGEGTDTQYF. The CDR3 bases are TGTGCCAGCAGCTTGTGGCCACTAGCGGGAGAGGGCACAGATACGCAGTATTTT. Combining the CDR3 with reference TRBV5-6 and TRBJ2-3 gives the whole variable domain DAGVTQSPTHLIKTRGQQVTLRCSPKSGHDTVSWYQQALGQGPQFIFQYYEEEERQRGNFPDRFSGHQFPNYSSELNVNALLLGDSALYLCASSLWPLAGEGTDTQYFGPGTRLTVL.

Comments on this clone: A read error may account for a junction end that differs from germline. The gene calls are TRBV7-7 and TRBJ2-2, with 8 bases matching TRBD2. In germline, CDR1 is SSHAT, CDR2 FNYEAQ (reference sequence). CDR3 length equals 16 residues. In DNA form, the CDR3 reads TGTGCTAGCAGCCCCATTCACGGCGGGAGGTTCCGGGAGCTGTTTTTT. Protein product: CASSPIHGGRFRELFF.

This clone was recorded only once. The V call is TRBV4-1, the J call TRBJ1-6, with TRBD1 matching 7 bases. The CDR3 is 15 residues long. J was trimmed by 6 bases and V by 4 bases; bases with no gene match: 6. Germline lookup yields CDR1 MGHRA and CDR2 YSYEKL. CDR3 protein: CASSRTTGRNSPLHF. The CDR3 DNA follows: TGCGCCAGCAGCCGCACGACAGGGCGTAATTCACCCCTCCACTTT.

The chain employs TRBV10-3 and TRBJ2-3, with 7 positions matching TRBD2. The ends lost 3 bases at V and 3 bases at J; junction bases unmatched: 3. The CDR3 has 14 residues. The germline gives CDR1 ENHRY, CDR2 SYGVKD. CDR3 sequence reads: CAISDGTTTDTQYF. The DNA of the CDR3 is TGTGCCATCAGTGACGGGACTACAACAGATACGCAGTATTTT.

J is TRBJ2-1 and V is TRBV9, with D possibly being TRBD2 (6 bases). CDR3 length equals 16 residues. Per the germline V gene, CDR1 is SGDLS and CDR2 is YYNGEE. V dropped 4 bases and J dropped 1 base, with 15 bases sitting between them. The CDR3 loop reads CASSTLGRGSYNEQFF. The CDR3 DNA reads TGTGCCAGCAGCACCCTAGGACGGGGGTCCTACAATGAGCAGTTCTTC.

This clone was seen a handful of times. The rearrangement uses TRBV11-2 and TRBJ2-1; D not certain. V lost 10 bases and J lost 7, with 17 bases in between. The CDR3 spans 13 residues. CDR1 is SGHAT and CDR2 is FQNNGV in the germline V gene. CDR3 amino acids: CATARSEENEQFF. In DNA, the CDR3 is TGTGCCACCGCCCGTAGTGAGGAAAATGAGCAGTTCTTC.

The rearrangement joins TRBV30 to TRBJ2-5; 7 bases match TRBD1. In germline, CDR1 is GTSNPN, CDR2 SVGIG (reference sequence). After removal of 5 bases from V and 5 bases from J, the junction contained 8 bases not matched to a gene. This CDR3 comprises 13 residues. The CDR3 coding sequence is TGTGCCTGGGGGAAGGGGGCGGTGGAGACCCAGTACTTC. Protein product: CAWGKGAVETQYF. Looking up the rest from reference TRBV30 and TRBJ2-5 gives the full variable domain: SQTIHQWPATLVQPVGSPLSLECTVEGTSNPNLYWYRQAAGRGLQLLFYSVGIGQISSEVPQNLSASRPQDRQFILSSKKLLLSDSGFYLCAWGKGAVETQYFGPGTRLLVL.

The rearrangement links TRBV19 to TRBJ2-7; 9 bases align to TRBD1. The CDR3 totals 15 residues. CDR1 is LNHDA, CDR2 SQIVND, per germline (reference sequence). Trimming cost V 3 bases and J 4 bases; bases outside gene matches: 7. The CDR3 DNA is TGTGCCAGTAGTATGGAGGACAGGGGAGGGTACGAGCAGTACTTC. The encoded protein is CASSMEDRGGYEQYF.

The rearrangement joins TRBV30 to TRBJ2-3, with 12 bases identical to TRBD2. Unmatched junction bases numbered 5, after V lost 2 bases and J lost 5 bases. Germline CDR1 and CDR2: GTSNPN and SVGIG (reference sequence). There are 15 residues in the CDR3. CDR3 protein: CAWSRGLAGEDTQYF. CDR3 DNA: TGTGCCTGGAGTAGGGGACTAGCGGGCGAAGATACGCAGTATTTT.

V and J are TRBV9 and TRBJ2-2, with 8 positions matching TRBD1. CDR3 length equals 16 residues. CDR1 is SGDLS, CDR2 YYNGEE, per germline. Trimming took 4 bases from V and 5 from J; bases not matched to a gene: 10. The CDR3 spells CASSFEGRGLTGELFF. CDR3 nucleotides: TGTGCCAGCAGCTTCGAGGGCAGGGGGCTGACCGGGGAGCTGTTTTTT.

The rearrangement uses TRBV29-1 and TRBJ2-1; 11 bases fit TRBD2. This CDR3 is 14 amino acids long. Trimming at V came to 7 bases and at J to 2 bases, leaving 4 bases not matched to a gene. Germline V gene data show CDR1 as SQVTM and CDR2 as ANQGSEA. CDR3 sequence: CSARLAGPYNEQFF. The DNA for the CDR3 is TGCAGCGCCAGACTAGCGGGACCCTACAATGAGCAGTTCTTC.

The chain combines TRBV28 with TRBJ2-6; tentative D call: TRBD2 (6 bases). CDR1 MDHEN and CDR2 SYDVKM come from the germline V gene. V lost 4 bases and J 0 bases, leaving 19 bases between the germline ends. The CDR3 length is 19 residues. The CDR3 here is CASSSLGEDPLSGANVLTF. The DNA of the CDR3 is TGTGCCAGCAGTTCCTTGGGGGAGGACCCTCTCTCTGGGGCCAACGTCCTGACTTTC.

The CDR3 sequence is CASSLVQTGLETQYF. CDR3 nucleotide sequence: TGTGCCAGCAGCTTAGTACAGACAGGTTTGGAGACCCAGTACTTC. V is TRBV7-8 and J is TRBJ2-5; TRBD1 is a possible D gene (6 bases). Germline V gene sequence: CDR1 SGHVS, CDR2 FQNEAQ. V shed 1 base and J shed 5 bases, with 14 bases lying between them. CDR3 length: 15 residues.

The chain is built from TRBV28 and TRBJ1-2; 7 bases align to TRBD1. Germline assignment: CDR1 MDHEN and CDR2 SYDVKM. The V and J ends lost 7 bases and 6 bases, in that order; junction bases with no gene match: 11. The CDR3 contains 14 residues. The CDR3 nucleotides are TGTGCCAGCAACCCGGGACAGTTTTTCAATGGCTACACCTTC. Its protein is CASNPGQFFNGYTF.

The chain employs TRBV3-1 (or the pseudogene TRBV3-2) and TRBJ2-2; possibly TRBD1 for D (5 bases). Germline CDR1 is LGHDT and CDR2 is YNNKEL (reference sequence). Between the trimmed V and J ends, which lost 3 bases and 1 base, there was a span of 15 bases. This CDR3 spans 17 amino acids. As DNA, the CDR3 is TGTGCCAGCAGCCAGATAACTTTGACAGTGAACACCGGGGAGCTGTTTTTT. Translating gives CASSQITLTVNTGELFF.

CDR3 sequence: CASSWDRGEYEQYF. DNA for the CDR3: TGTGCCAGCAGTTGGGACAGGGGGGAGTACGAGCAGTACTTC. V and J are TRBV6-5 and TRBJ2-7; 11 nucleotides match TRBD1. Germline values: CDR1 MNHEY, CDR2 SVGAGI. The ends lost 4 bases at V and 4 bases at J; junction bases unmatched: 3. This CDR3 is 14 amino acids long.